What follows describes a single TCR beta chain. Its cognate antigen is unknown. The data were obtained in a study of blood T cells in healthy people across ages. Study outcomes and limitations: It was not known whether donors were CMV positive (a possible confounder of expanded clonotype changes).

A sample-barcoded 5' primer and a J-beta primer mix were used in a second PCR of roughly 6 to 11 cycles. Each of the samples gave a minimum of 2.5 million paired-end reads that contained CDR3. TCRdb re-derived calls from the 5' RACE reads in MiXCR, one entry per CDR3 protein. The profile shows 590,000 or so distinct CDR3 sequences, approximately 30% of them singletons. The V and J ends lost 6 bases and 5 bases respectively, with 13 bases between them. The CDR3 has 12 amino acids. Germline loops: CDR1 DFQATT, CDR2 SNEGSKA (reference sequence). Each donor gave approximately 9.7 milliliters of peripheral blood. The amount of total RNA extracted per sample was at least 6 micrograms.

Sequenced material: blood. This sequence originates from a woman of 80 years or more in good health. The V gene is TRBV20-1, the J gene TRBJ1-1; D is unresolved. The CDR3 is CSAPTDGTEAFF. As DNA, the CDR3 is TGCAGTGCCCCTACAGACGGGACTGAAGCTTTCTTT.